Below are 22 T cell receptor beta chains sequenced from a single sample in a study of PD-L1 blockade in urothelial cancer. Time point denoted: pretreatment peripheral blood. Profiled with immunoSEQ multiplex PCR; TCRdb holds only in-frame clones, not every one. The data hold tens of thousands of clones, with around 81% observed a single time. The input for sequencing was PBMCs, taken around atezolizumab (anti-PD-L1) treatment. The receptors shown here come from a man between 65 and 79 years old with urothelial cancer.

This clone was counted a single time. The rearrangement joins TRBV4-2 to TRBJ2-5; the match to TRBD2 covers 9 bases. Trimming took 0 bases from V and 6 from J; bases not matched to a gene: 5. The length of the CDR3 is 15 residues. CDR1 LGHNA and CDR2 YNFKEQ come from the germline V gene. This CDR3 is CASSQDRTSVQTQYF. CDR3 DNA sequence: TGTGCCAGCAGCCAAGATAGGACTAGCGTTCAGACCCAGTACTTC.

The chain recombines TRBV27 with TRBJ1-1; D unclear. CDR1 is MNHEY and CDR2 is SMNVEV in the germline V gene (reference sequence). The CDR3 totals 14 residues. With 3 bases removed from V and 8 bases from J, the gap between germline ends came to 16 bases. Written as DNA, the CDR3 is TGTGCCAGCAGTTTCGACACGGGGTCATCCGAAGCTTTCTTT. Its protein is CASSFDTGSSEAFF.

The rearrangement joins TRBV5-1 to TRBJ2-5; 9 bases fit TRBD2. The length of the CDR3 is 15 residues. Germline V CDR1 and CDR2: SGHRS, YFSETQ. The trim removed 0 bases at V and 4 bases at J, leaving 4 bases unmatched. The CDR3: CASSLDSGRGETQYF. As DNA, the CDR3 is TGCGCCAGCAGCTTGGATAGCGGGAGAGGAGAGACCCAGTACTTC.

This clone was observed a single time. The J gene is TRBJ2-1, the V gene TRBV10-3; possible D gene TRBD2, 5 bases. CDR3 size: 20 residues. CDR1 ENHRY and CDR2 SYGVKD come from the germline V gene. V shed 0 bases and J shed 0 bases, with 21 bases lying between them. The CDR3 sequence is CAISESNSRSGDSSYNEQFF. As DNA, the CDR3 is TGTGCCATCAGTGAGTCCAACTCCCGATCCGGGGATAGCTCCTACAATGAGCAGTTCTTC.

The CDR3 nucleotides are TGCGCCAGCAGTGAGTCTGAGAGAATGAACACTGAAGCTTTCTTT. Translation: CASSESERMNTEAFF. V and J are TRBV10-1 and TRBJ1-1; no clear D gene. The CDR3 runs 15 residues. Trimming took off 0 bases at V and 0 bases at J, with 8 bases between the two ends. Germline V gene lookup returns CDR1 WNHNN and CDR2 SYGVQD (reference sequence).

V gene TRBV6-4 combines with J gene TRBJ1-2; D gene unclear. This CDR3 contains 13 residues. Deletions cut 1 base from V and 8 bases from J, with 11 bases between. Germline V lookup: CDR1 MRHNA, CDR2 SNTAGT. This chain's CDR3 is CASSDYREGGYTF. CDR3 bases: TGTGCCAGCAGTGACTACCGGGAGGGCGGCTACACCTTC.

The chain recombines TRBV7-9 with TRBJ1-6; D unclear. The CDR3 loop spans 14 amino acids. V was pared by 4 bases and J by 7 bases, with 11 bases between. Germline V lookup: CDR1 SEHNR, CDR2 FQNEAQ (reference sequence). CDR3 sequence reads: CASSSGVLNSPLHF. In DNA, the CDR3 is TGTGCCAGCAGCTCGGGAGTCCTGAATTCACCCCTCCACTTT.

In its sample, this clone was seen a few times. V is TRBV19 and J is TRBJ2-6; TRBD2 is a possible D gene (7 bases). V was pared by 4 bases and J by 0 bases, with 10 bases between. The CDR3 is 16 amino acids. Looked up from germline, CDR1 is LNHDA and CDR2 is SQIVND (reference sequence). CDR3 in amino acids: CASSRGGDSGANVLTF. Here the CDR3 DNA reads TGTGCCAGTAGTAGGGGGGGCGACTCTGGGGCCAACGTCCTGACTTTC.

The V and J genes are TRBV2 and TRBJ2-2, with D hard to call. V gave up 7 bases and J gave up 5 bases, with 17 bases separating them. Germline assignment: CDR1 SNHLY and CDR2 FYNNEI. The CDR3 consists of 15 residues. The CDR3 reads CASKIQDIPTGELFF. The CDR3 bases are TGTGCCAGCAAAATTCAAGACATCCCGACCGGGGAGCTGTTTTTT. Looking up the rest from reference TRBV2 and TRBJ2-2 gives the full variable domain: EPEVTQTPSHQVTQMGQEVILRCVPISNHLYFYWYRQILGQKVEFLVSFYNNEISEKSEIFDDQFSVERPDGSNFTLKIRSTKLEDSAMYFCASKIQDIPTGELFFGEGSRLTVL.

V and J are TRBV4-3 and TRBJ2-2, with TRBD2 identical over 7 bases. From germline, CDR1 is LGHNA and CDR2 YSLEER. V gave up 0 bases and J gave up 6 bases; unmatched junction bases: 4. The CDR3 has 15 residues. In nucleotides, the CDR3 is TGCGCCAGCAGCCAAGATTGGCGGGAGCCCGGGGAGCTGTTTTTT. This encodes CASSQDWREPGELFF.

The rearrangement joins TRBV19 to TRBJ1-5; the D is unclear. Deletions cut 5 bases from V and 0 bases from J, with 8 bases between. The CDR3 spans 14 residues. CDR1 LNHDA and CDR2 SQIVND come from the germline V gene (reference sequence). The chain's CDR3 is CASSPAYSNQPQHF. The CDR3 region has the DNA TGTGCCAGTAGTCCCGCCTATAGCAATCAGCCCCAGCATTTT.

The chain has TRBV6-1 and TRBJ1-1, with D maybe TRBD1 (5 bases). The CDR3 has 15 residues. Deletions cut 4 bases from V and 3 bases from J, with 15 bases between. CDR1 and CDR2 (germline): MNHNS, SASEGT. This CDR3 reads CASSVHRRAYTEAFF. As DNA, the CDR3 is TGTGCCAGCAGTGTGCACAGGAGGGCGTACACTGAAGCTTTCTTT.

DNA of the CDR3: TGTGCCACCCAAGGGGGTATACTAGCGGGACACGAGCAGTACTTC. This encodes CATQGGILAGHEQYF. This rearrangement joins TRBV28 to TRBJ2-7; 10 bases match TRBD2. CDR3 length: 15 residues. The germline gives CDR1 MDHEN, CDR2 SYDVKM. V lost 10 bases to trimming and J lost 5 bases; unmatched junction nucleotides: 14.

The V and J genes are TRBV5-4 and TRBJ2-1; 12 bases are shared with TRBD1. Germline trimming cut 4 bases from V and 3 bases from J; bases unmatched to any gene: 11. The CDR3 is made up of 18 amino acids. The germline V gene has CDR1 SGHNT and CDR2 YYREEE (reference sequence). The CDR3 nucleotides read TGTGCCAGCAGCCGGGGACAGGGGGCGGGCGTAATCTACAATGAGCAGTTCTTC. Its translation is CASSRGQGAGVIYNEQFF.

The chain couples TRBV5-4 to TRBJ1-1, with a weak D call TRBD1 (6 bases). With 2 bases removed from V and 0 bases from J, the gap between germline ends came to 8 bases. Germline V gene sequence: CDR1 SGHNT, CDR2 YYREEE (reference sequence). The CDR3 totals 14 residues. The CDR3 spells CASSFGGMNTEAFF. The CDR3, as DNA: TGTGCCAGCAGCTTTGGGGGCATGAACACTGAAGCTTTCTTT.

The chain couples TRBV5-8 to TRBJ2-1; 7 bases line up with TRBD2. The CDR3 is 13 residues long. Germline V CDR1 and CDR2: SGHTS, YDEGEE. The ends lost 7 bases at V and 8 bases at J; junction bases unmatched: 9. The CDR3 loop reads CASRGEGSYEQFF. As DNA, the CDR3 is TGTGCCAGCCGGGGGGAAGGAAGCTATGAGCAGTTCTTC.

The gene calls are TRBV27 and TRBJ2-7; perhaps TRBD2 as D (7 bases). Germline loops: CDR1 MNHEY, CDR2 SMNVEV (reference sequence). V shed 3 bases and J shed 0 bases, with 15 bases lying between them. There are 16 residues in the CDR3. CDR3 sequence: CASSFGGPSASYEQYF. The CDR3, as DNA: TGTGCCAGCAGTTTCGGGGGGCCAAGCGCCTCCTACGAGCAGTACTTC.

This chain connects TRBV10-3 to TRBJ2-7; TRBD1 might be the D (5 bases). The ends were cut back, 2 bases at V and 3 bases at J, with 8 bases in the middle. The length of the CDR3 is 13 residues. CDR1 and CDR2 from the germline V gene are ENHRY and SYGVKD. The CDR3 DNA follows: TGTGCCATCAGTGAGAGGACAATCTACGAGCAGTACTTC. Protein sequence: CAISERTIYEQYF.

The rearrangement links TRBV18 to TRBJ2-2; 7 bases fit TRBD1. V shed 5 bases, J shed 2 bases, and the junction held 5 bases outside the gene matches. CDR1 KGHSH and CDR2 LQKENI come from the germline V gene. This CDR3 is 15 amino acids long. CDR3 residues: CASSSGQVNTGELFF. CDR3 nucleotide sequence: TGTGCCAGCTCATCAGGACAGGTTAACACCGGGGAGCTGTTTTTT.

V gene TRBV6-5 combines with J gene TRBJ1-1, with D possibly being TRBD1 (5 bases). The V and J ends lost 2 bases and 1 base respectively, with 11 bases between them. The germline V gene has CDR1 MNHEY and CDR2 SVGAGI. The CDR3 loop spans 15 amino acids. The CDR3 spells CASSYNTGRNTEAFF. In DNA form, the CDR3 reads TGTGCCAGCAGTTACAATACAGGCAGGAACACTGAAGCTTTCTTT.

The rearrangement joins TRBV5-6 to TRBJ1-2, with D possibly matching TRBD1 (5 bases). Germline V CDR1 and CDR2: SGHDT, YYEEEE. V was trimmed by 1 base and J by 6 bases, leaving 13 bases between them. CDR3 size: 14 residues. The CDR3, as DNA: TGTGCCAGCAGCTTGCCGACAGCCGGTGATGGCTACACCTTC. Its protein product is CASSLPTAGDGYTF.

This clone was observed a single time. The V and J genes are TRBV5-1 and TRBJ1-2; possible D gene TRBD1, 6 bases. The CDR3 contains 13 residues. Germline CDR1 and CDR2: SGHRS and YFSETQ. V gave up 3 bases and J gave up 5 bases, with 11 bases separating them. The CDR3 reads CASSSQGLYGYTF. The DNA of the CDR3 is TGCGCCAGCAGCTCGCAGGGGCTGTATGGCTACACCTTC.